These T cell receptor beta chains were read from a single sample in a study of blood T cell repertoires in COVID-19. This table comes from immunoSEQ multiplex PCR, and its TCRdb copy is limited to in-frame clones, with some not included. The sample records about 220,000 clones, approximately 84% being singletons. The specimen was peripheral blood. These TCRs come from a man in his forties with active or convalescent COVID-19. Each CDR3 is given with its conserved first and last residue. Fields, in order: D gene, V gene, clone size, J gene, CDR3 DNA, CDR3 protein. D genes are given only for firm matches. Not every row has a clone size; where given, it reads once, few, many or a size class.

D gene: -; V gene: TRBV28; clone size: -; J gene: TRBJ1-3; CDR3 DNA: TGTGCCAGCAGTTTGTCAGGGGAAGCCAACGGAAACACCATATATTTT; CDR3 protein: CASSLSGEANGNTIYF
D gene: -; V gene: TRBV7-8; clone size: -; J gene: TRBJ2-5; CDR3 DNA: TGTGCCAGCAGCTTAGCGTCAGGGCAAGAGACCCAGTACTTC; CDR3 protein: CASSLASGQETQYF
D gene: -; V gene: TRBV27; clone size: -; J gene: TRBJ2-5; CDR3 DNA: TGTGCCAGCAGTCCCCTCGGGGGAGCGAAGGAGACCCAGTACTTC; CDR3 protein: CASSPLGGAKETQYF
D gene: -; V gene: TRBV12-3/TRBV12-4; clone size: -; J gene: TRBJ1-5; CDR3 DNA: TGTGCCAGCAGTTTCTGGGAGCAGCCCCAGCATTTT; CDR3 protein: CASSFWEQPQHF
D gene: TRBD1; V gene: TRBV11-2; clone size: -; J gene: TRBJ2-7; CDR3 DNA: TGTGCCAGCGCACCCTGGGACAGCACCTACGAGCAGTACTTC; CDR3 protein: CASAPWDSTYEQYF
D gene: -; V gene: TRBV11-2; clone size: -; J gene: TRBJ1-6; CDR3 DNA: TGTGCCAGCAGCTTAGGAGGGTTCAATTCACCCCTCCACTTT; CDR3 protein: CASSLGGFNSPLHF
D gene: -; V gene: TRBV4-1; clone size: -; J gene: TRBJ2-7; CDR3 DNA: TGCGCCAGCAGCCATCCCGGTCCAGGGTACGAGCAGTACTTC; CDR3 protein: CASSHPGPGYEQYF
D gene: -; V gene: TRBV7-9; clone size: -; J gene: TRBJ1-1; CDR3 DNA: TGTGCCAGCAGCTTCCCCTTGGGGGGCACTGAAGCTTTCTTT; CDR3 protein: CASSFPLGGTEAFF
D gene: TRBD1; V gene: TRBV15; clone size: -; J gene: TRBJ1-3; CDR3 DNA: TGTGCCACCAGCAGAGGGACAGGGTCAGGAAACACCATATATTTT; CDR3 protein: CATSRGTGSGNTIYF
D gene: TRBD2; V gene: TRBV5-1; clone size: -; J gene: TRBJ2-7; CDR3 DNA: TGCGCCAGCACCCGGACTAGCGGGAGGGCCGGCGAGCAGTACTTC; CDR3 protein: CASTRTSGRAGEQYF
D gene: -; V gene: TRBV29-1; clone size: -; J gene: TRBJ1-2; CDR3 DNA: TGCAGCGCCGTCCCCCTTTCCGGGACACTGGATGGCTACACCTTC; CDR3 protein: CSAVPLSGTLDGYTF
D gene: -; V gene: TRBV11-2; clone size: -; J gene: TRBJ1-2; CDR3 DNA: TGTGCCAGCACCTTGGGAGAACTAGGACAGCTTAACTATGGCTACACCTTC; CDR3 protein: CASTLGELGQLNYGYTF
D gene: -; V gene: TRBV14; clone size: -; J gene: TRBJ1-5; CDR3 DNA: TGTGCCAGCAGCCAAGGGTCAGATCATAGCAATCAGCCCCAGCATTTT; CDR3 protein: CASSQGSDHSNQPQHF
D gene: TRBD1; V gene: TRBV5-4; clone size: -; J gene: TRBJ2-5; CDR3 DNA: TGTGCCAGCAGCCGGGACAGGGGAGAGACCCAGTACTTC; CDR3 protein: CASSRDRGETQYF
D gene: TRBD1; V gene: TRBV27; clone size: -; J gene: TRBJ2-7; CDR3 DNA: TGTGCCAGCAGTATCTACGGACAGGACTCCTACGAGCAGTACTTC; CDR3 protein: CASSIYGQDSYEQYF
D gene: TRBD1; V gene: TRBV28; clone size: once; J gene: TRBJ1-1; CDR3 DNA: TGTGCCAGCAGTTTGACAGGGACGAACACTGAAGCTTTCTTT; CDR3 protein: CASSLTGTNTEAFF
D gene: TRBD2; V gene: TRBV7-3; clone size: -; J gene: TRBJ2-5; CDR3 DNA: TGTGCCAGCAGCTGGGGACTAGCGGGGACCCAAGAGACCCAGTACTTC; CDR3 protein: CASSWGLAGTQETQYF
D gene: -; V gene: TRBV10-2; clone size: -; J gene: TRBJ2-7; CDR3 DNA: TGCGCCAGTTCCCAGGGGCCCTACGAGCAGTACTTC; CDR3 protein: CASSQGPYEQYF